This TCR beta chain was retrieved from a study of blood T cell repertoires in COVID-19. The overall study: Samples came from the United States, Italy and Spain, spanning acute and convalescent COVID-19. PBMCs, B-cell-depleted T cells, or T cells were the source of the cDNA or gDNA that made up the material.

The germline V gene encodes CDR1 SGDLS and CDR2 YYNGEE. The CDR3 is 12 amino acids. The ends were cut back, 7 bases at V and 3 bases at J, with 10 bases in the middle. This clone was picked up a small number of times. How the authors handled the data: Amplification from reference gene primers served as the basis for estimated nucleated cell counts. Only in-frame clones appear in the TCRdb table, and some are missing; sequencing was by immunoSEQ multiplex PCR. V and J calls and clone size are given by that table; D and trimming were obtained from the DNA. The repertoire holds 99,000 or so clones, roughly 80% seen once, with over 8.5% in the top ten.

This clonotype was obtained from an older woman with acute or convalescent COVID-19. V gene TRBV9 combines with J gene TRBJ1-2; D is perhaps TRBD1 (5 bases). Sequencing input: peripheral blood. The CDR3 nucleotides read TGTGCCAGCTCCCAGGGATACTATGGCTACACCTTC. It specifies CASSQGYYGYTF.